This T cell receptor beta chain was observed in a study of blood T cell repertoires in COVID-19 (dated by TCRdb to the early 2020s). Study-wide context: Samples covering the acute and convalescent phases of COVID-19 were provided by collaborators in the United States, Italy and Spain. The material from the prospective study consisted of cDNA or gDNA derived from T cells, B-cell-depleted T cells, or PBMCs. Subjects who had been exposed to COVID-19, were actively infected with it, or had recovered from it provided the deeply sampled blood TCRbeta repertoires that made up the dataset. A freely available public database, intended as a resource for researchers studying the immune response to SARS-CoV-2, is where the repertoires were released. The samples were drawn from two sources: the first 160 participants of the ongoing ImmuneRACE study, and fewer than 1,500 subjects contributed by 6 global collaborators. Sample metadata almost always included a de-identified subject ID, COVID-19 status, age in years and sex. HLA class I and class II types, where available, came from metadata supplied by the sample provider rather than from assay-based typing. What the study reported, not specific to this receptor: The quantity of clinical and demographic metadata differed by source and by participant and was supplied without curation.

The germline V gene (reference sequence) supplies CDR1 MNHEY and CDR2 SMNVEV. V loses 1 base of germline sequence and J loses 0 bases, and the interval between the two ends is 7 bases. The CDR3 runs 16 amino acids, cysteine and phenylalanine included. Only the CDR3 DNA stays, 48 bases, in frame from base 1. On this clone: This receptor's antigen is unknown. Base qualities are not at hand, and no much larger clone is one base apart.

The immunoSEQ Assay, a bias-controlled multiplex PCR, was used to amplify TCRbeta CDR3 regions from genomic DNA. On the study's bioinformatics: The number of nucleated cells in each sample was estimated from the amplification of reference gene primers within the assay. To quantify the absolute abundance of each unique TCRbeta CDR3 rearrangement, sequence reads were collapsed and filtered. Productive Simpson clonality was computed per sample as the square root of Simpson's diversity index over productive rearrangements. TCRdb's version of the immuneACCESS table is confined to in-frame rearrangements and falls short of the full clone set. An unresolved V gene accounts for under half of the shortfall where checked; the remainder is of unknown origin. V and J calls and clone size are given by that table; D and trimming were obtained from the DNA. The sample table contains 270,000 or so clones; only one count was recorded for approximately 82% of them. The ten largest make up roughly 3.1% of the sample.

Whole blood was collected in K2EDTA tubes by collaborating institutions according to the institutions' own protocols. For TCRbeta analysis, collaborator samples were shipped as frozen whole blood, as isolated PBMCs, or as DNA extracted from either sample type. The sequence derives from a woman between 18 and 30 years old with acute or convalescent COVID-19. The sequenced sample consisted of peripheral blood. The rearranged chain carries TRBV27 and TRBJ2-6; too little of a D gene remains to name it. In nucleotides, the sequence is TGTGCCAGCAGTTTATTGGCAAGCTCTGGGGCCAACGTCCTGACTTTC. It translates to CASSLLASSGANVLTF.